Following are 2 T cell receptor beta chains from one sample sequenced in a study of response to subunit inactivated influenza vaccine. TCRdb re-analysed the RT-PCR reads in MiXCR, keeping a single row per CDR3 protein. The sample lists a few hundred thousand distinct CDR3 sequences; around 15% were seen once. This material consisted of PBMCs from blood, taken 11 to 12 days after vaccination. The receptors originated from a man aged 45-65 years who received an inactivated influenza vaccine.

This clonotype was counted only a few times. CDR3 bases: TGTGCCAGCAGCTTACACGGGAGGGAAGATACGCAGTATTTT. This codes for CASSLHGREDTQYF. The J gene is TRBJ2-3, the V gene TRBV7-3; TRBD2 agrees at 8 bases. Germline CDR1 and CDR2: SGHTA and FQGTGA. The CDR3 has 14 amino acids. V gave up 2 bases and J gave up 5 bases; unmatched junction bases: 3.

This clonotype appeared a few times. CDR3 in amino acids: CASSPSSGRRDTQYF. In DNA, the CDR3 is TGTGCCAGCTCACCGTCGTCGGGGAGGAGAGATACGCAGTATTTT. The chain joins TRBV18 to TRBJ2-3, with a weak D call TRBD2 (6 bases). The CDR3 is 15 amino acids. V lost 3 bases and J 5 bases, leaving 15 bases between the germline ends. Per germline, CDR1 KGHSH and CDR2 LQKENI.